Presented here are 2 T cell receptor beta chains from one specimen sequenced in a study of blood T cell repertoires in COVID-19. The repertoire was sequenced with immunoSEQ multiplex PCR; TCRdb's copy has only in-frame clones and lacks some. The sample has roughly 150,000 clones; around 82% are singletons. The source material was peripheral blood. Receptors originate from a man aged 55 to 69 with active or convalescent COVID-19.

The rearrangement links TRBV5-1 to TRBJ2-5; no clear D gene. The CDR3 is 12 residues long. In germline, CDR1 is SGHRS, CDR2 YFSETQ. V lost 5 bases and J 4 bases, leaving 9 bases between the germline ends. The CDR3 DNA sequence: TGCGCCAGCAGTGAACGCGGAGAGACCCAGTACTTC. It codes for CASSERGETQYF.

V gene TRBV19 combines with J gene TRBJ1-3; a weak D match, TRBD1 (5 bases). This CDR3 comprises 14 residues. The germline V and J ends were trimmed by 9 bases and 0 bases, with 12 bases remaining between them. The germline gives CDR1 LNHDA, CDR2 SQIVND (reference sequence). The CDR3 reads CASRQGGSGNTIYF. The CDR3 DNA reads as TGTGCCAGCCGGCAGGGAGGCTCTGGAAACACCATATATTTT.